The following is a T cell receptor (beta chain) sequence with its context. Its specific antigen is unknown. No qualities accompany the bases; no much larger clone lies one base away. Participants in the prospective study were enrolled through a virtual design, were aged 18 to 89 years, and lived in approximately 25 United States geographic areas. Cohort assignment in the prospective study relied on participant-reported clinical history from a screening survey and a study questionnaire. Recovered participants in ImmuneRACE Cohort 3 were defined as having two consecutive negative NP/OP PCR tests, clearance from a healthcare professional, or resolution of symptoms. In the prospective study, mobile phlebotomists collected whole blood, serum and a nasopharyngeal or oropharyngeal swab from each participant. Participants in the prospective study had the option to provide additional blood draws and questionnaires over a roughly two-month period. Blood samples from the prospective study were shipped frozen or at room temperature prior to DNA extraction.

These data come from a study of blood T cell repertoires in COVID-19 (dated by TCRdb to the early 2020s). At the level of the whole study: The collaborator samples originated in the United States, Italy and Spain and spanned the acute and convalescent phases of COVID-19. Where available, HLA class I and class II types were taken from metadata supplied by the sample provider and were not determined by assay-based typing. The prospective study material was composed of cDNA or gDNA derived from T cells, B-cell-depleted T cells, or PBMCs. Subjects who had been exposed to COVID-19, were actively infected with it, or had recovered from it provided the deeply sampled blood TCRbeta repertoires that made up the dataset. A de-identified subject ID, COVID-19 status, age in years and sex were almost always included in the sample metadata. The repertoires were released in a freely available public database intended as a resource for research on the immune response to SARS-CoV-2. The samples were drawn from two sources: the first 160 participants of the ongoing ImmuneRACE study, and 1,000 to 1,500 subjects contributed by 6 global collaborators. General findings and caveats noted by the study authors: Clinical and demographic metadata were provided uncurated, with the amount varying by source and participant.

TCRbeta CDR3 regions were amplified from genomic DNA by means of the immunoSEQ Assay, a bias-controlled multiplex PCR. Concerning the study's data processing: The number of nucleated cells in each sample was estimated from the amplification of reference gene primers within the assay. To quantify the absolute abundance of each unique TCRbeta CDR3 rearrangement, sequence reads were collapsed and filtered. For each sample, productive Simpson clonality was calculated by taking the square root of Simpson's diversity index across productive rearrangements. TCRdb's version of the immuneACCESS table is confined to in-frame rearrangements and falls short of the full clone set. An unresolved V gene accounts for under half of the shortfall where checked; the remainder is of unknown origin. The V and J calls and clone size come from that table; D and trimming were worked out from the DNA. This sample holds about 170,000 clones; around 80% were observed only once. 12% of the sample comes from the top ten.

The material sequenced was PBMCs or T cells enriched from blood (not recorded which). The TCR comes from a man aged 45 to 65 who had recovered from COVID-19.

The DNA reads TGTGCCATCAGTGAGGGACAGGCAACTAATGAAAAACTGTTTTTT. This encodes CAISEGQATNEKLFF. The sequence links TRBV10-3 to TRBJ1-4, with 7 middle bases fitting TRBD1. In the germline V gene, CDR1 corresponds to ENHRY and CDR2 to SYGVKD. Including cysteine and phenylalanine, the CDR3 has 15 amino acids. The retained sequence is limited to the CDR3, 45 bases, with the frame set at the first base. At the junction V is shortened by 2 bases and J by 0 bases; bases outside the gene matches: 0.